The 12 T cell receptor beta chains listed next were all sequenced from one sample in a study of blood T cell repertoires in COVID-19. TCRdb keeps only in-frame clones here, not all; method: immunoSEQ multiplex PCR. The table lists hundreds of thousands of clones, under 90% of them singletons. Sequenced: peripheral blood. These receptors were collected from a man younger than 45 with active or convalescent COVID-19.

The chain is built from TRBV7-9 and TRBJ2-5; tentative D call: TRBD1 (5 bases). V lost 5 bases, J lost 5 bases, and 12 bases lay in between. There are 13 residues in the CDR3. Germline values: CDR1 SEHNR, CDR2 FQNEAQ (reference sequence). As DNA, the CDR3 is TGTGCCAGCAGCCACAGGACCGCCGAGACCCAGTACTTC. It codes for CASSHRTAETQYF.

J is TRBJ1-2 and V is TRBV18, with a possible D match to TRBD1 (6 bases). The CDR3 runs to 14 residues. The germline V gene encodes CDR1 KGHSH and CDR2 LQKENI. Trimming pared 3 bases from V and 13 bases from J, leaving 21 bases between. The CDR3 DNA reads TGTGCCAGCTCACCGCCTCCAGGACAGCCTATGCGCACCTTC. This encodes CASSPPPGQPMRTF.

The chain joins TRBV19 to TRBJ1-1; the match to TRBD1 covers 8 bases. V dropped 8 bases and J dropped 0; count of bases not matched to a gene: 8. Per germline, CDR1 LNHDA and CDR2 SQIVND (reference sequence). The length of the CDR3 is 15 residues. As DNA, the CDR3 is TGTGCCAGTGAGGACAGGGTGGGGATGAACACTGAAGCTTTCTTT. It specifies CASEDRVGMNTEAFF.

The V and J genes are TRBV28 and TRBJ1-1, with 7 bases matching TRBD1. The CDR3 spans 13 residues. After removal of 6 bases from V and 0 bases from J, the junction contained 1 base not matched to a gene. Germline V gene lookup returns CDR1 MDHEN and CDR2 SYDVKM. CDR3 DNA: TGTGCCAGCAGGGGGACAGTGAACACTGAAGCTTTCTTT. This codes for CASRGTVNTEAFF.

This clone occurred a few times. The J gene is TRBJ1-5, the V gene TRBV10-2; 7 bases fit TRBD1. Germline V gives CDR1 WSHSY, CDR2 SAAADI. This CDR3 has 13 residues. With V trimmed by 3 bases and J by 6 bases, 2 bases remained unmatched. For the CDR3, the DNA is TGCGCCAGCAGTGAAGGGGGCCCTCAGCCCCAGCATTTT. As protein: CASSEGGPQPQHF.

For the CDR3, the DNA is TGTGCCAGCTGGCGGGAGGGCCGGATCAATGAGCAGTTCTTC. Its protein product is CASWREGRINEQFF. The chain carries TRBV28 and TRBJ2-1; the match to TRBD2 covers 9 bases. Germline assignment: CDR1 MDHEN and CDR2 SYDVKM. There are 14 residues in the CDR3. Unmatched junction bases numbered 8, after V lost 8 bases and J lost 6 bases.

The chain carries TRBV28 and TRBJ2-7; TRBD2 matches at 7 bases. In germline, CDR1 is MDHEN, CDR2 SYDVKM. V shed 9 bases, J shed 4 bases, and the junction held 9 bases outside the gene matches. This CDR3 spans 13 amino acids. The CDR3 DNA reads TGTGCCAGTCTGAGCGGGATTTCATACGAGCAGTACTTC. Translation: CASLSGISYEQYF.

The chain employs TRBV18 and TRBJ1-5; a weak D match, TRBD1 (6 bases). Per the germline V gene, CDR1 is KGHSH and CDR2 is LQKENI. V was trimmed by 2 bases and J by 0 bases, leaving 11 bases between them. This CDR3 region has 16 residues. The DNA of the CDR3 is TGTGCCAGCTCACCAGGGGGGGCGAATAGCAATCAGCCCCAGCATTTT. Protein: CASSPGGANSNQPQHF. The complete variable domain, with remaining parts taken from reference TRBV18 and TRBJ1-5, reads NAGVMQNPRHLVRRRGQEARLRCSPMKGHSHVYWYRQLPEEGLKFMVYLQKENIIDESGMPKERFSAEFPKEGPSILRIQQVVRGDSAAYFCASSPGGANSNQPQHFGDGTRLSIL.

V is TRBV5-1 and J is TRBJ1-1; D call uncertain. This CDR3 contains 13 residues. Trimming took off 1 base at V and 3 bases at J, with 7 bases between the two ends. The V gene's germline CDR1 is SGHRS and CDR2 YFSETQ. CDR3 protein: CASSLYTDTEAFF. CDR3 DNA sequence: TGCGCCAGCAGCTTGTATACGGACACTGAAGCTTTCTTT.

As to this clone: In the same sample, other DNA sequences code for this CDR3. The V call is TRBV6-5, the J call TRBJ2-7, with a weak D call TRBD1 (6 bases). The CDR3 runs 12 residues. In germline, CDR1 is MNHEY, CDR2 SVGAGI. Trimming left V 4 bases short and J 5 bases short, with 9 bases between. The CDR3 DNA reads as TGTGCCAGCAGTTCCACAGGGAACGAGCAGTACTTC. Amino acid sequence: CASSSTGNEQYF.

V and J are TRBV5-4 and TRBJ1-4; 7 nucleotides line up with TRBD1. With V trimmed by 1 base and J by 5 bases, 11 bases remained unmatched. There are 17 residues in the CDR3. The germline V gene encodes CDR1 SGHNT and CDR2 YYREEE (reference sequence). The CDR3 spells CASSLRGAGGWNEKLFF. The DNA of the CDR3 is TGTGCCAGCAGCTTGAGAGGGGCAGGGGGGTGGAATGAAAAACTGTTTTTT.

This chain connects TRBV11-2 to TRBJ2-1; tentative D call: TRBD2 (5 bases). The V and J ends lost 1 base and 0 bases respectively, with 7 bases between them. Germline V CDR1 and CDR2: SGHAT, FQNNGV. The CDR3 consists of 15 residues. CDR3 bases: TGTGCCAGCAGCTTAGTGGGAGCCTCCTACAATGAGCAGTTCTTC. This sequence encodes CASSLVGASYNEQFF.